Each of the 5 T cell receptor beta chains below was sequenced from the same sample in a study of blood T cell repertoires in COVID-19. Method: immunoSEQ multiplex PCR; TCRdb's copy keeps in-frame clones and lacks some. The table includes approximately 240,000 clones, just under 85% detected once. What was sequenced was PBMCs or T cells enriched from blood (not recorded which). The receptors were sampled from a woman between 35 and 50 years old with acute COVID-19.

This chain uses TRBV28 with TRBJ2-2; the D gene is possibly TRBD1 (5 bases). The CDR3 covers 15 residues. V lost 4 bases to trimming and J lost 2 bases, with 11 bases between them. Germline V lookup: CDR1 MDHEN, CDR2 SYDVKM. DNA for the CDR3: TGTGCCAGCAGTTCGTCAGGGATAAACACCGGGGAGCTGTTTTTT. Its translation is CASSSSGINTGELFF. Full variable domain (missing parts from reference TRBV28 and TRBJ2-2): DVKVTQSSRYLVKRTGEKVFLECVQDMDHENMFWYRQDPGLGLRLIYFSYDVKMKEKGDIPEGYSVSREKKERFSLILESASTNQTSMYLCASSSSGINTGELFFGEGSRLTVL.

The J gene is TRBJ2-7, the V gene TRBV7-2; 8 nucleotides align to TRBD1. J was trimmed by 6 bases and V by 3 bases; bases with no gene match: 7. The length of the CDR3 is 14 residues. Germline V gene sequence: CDR1 SGHTA, CDR2 FQGNSA. CDR3: CASSFISGQGEQYF. The CDR3 DNA reads as TGTGCCAGCAGCTTCATCTCCGGACAGGGCGAGCAGTACTTC.

The chain recombines TRBV15 with TRBJ1-1, with TRBD1 identical over 8 bases. This CDR3 region has 16 residues. Germline assignment: CDR1 LNHNV and CDR2 YYDKDF (reference sequence). With 2 bases clipped from V and 0 bases from J, the junction kept 5 bases outside the gene matches. CDR3 bases: TGTGCCACCAGCAGATTACAGACAGGGGTGAACACTGAAGCTTTCTTT. It yields the protein CATSRLQTGVNTEAFF.

This chain joins TRBV7-2 and TRBJ2-1; possibly TRBD2 for D (6 bases). The CDR3 contains 14 residues. Germline CDR1 SGHTA, CDR2 FQGNSA. The V end was cut by 5 bases, the J end by 6 bases, with 14 bases between. The DNA of the CDR3 is TGTGCCAGCAGCCAGCGGGTAGGCGGCAATGAGCAGTTCTTC. Amino acids: CASSQRVGGNEQFF.

This clone rates as medium-sized (0.01 to 0.1%). J is TRBJ1-1 and V is TRBV2; TRBD1 is a possible D gene (5 bases). Deletions cut 5 bases from V and 1 base from J, with 8 bases between. The CDR3 contains 13 residues. Looked up from germline, CDR1 is SNHLY and CDR2 is FYNNEI. CDR3 protein: CASSLGENTEAFF. The CDR3 DNA is TGTGCCAGCAGTCTAGGGGAGAACACTGAAGCTTTCTTT.